This record looks at one T cell receptor (beta chain) sequence and its context. Its antigen remains unknown. This record comes from a study of cytomegalovirus exposure and HLA in healthy donors. A multiplex PCR was run with 60 Vbeta primers and 13 Jbeta primers. Generated by immunoSEQ multiplex PCR, the TCRdb table keeps only in-frame clones and is missing some. The sample yields fewer than 95,000 clones, around 81% seen once. The CDR3 runs 14 residues. Looked up from germline, CDR1 is SGHRS and CDR2 is YFSETQ. Trimming took off 4 bases at V and 2 bases at J, with 12 bases between the two ends. Whole-study results and caveats: Within the data, a cluster of highly shared sequence variants was likely a sequencing artifact. Donor immune exposure was known only as CMV serostatus.

The sample comprised PBMCs. This chain connects TRBV5-1 to TRBJ1-1; D is perhaps TRBD1 (5 bases). This TCR was recovered from a man younger than 30 in good health and CMV-seronegative. The CDR3 DNA is TGCGCCAGCAGCCAGCTGACAGCAAACACTGAAGCTTTCTTT. It translates to CASSQLTANTEAFF.